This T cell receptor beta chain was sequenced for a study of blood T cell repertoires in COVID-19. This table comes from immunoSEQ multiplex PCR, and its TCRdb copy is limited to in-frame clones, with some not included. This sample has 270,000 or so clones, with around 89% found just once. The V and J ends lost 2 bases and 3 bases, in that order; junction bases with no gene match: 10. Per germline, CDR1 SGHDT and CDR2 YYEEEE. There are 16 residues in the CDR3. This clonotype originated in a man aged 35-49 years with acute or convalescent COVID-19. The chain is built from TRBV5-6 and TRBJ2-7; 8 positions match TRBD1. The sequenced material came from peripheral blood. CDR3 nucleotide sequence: TGTGCCAGCAGCTTTGGTGTCGCAGGGGGCAGCTACGAGCAGTACTTC. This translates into CASSFGVAGGSYEQYF.